In this sample, the clone carrying this TCR beta chain turned up a few times. Antigen: not known. The data originate from a study of T cells after yellow fever vaccination. Study-wide points: There was a small share of clonotypes that showed up in both the CD4 and CD8 compartments.

Germline CDR1 reads DFQATT; CDR2 reads SNEGSKA (reference sequence). CDR3 length: 15 amino acids. The V gene end was trimmed by 3 bases and the J gene end by 2 bases; junction bases not matched to a gene: 8. MiXCR, applied by TCRdb to the 5' RACE reads, yields one record per CDR3 protein. The sample includes some 400,000 distinct CDR3 sequences, around a sixth of them seen just once. This receptor was taken from a man between 18 and 29 years old who received the YFV17D yellow fever vaccine. The specimen was PBMCs, collected before the yellow fever booster vaccination. The chain uses TRBV20-1 and TRBJ1-2; 8 bases agree with TRBD1. The CDR3 spells CSARENRGLNYGYTF. As DNA, the CDR3 is TGCAGTGCTAGGGAGAACAGGGGGTTAAACTATGGCTACACCTTC.